This T cell receptor (beta chain) was captured in a study of blood T cell repertoires in COVID-19. Study-level information: COVID-19 samples, acute and convalescent, were from the United States, Italy and Spain. Nucleic acid was either cDNA or gDNA, and it came from T cells, B-cell-depleted T cells, or PBMCs.

Original data processing: Amplified reference gene primers provided the basis for estimating nucleated cell counts. This table comes from immunoSEQ multiplex PCR, and its TCRdb copy is limited to in-frame clones, with some not included. V, J and clone size are taken as reported in that table, and D and trimming were inferred from the DNA itself. The sample carries 150,000 to 190,000 clones, around 84% recorded once. The table lists this clone with a few counts. The clonotype was recovered from a woman in her 50s with acute or convalescent COVID-19. Sequenced sample: peripheral blood.

This CDR3 reads CASSQRTGITGELFF. The CDR3 nucleotides read TGCGCCAGCAGCCAACGGACAGGGATCACCGGGGAGCTGTTTTTT. V and J are TRBV4-3 and TRBJ2-2; 8 nucleotides align to TRBD1. CDR1 and CDR2 from the germline V gene are LGHNA and YSLEER. J lost 4 bases, V lost 2 bases, and 3 bases had no gene match. This CDR3 spans 15 amino acids.